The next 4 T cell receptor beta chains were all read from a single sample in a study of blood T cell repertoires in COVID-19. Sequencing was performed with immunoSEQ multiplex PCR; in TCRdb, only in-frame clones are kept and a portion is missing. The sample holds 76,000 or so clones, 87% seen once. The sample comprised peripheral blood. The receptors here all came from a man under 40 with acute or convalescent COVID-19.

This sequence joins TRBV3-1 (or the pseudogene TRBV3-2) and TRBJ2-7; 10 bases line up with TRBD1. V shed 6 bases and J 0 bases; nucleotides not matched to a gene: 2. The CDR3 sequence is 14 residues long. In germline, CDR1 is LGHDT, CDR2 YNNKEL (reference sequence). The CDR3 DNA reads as TGTGCCAGCAGGGACAGGGGGAGCTCCTACGAGCAGTACTTC. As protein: CASRDRGSSYEQYF.

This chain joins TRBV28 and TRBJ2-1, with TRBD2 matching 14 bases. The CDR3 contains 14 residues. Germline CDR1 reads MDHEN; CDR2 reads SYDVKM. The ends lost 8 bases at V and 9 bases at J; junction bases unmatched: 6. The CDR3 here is CASRGLAGVVEQFF. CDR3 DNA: TGTGCCAGCCGGGGACTAGCGGGAGTTGTTGAGCAGTTCTTC.

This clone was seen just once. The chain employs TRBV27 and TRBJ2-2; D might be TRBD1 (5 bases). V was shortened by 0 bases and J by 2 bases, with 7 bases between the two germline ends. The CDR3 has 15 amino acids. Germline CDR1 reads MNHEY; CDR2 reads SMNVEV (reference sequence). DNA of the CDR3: TGTGCCAGCAGTTTATCGACAGCAAACACCGGGGAGCTGTTTTTT. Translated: CASSLSTANTGELFF.

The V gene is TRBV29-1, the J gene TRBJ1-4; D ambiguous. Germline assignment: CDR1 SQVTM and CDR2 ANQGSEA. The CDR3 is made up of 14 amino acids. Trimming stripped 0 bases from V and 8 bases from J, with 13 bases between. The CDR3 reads CSVEEAGSREKLFF. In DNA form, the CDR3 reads TGCAGCGTTGAAGAAGCAGGAAGCCGCGAAAAACTGTTTTTT.